This T cell receptor beta chain was recovered during a study of blood T cell repertoires in COVID-19. Study overall: COVID-19 samples collected from the United States, Italy and Spain covered acute and convalescent phases. Nucleic acid was either cDNA or gDNA, and it came from T cells, B-cell-depleted T cells, or PBMCs.

This clone was counted a single time. Original methodology: Amplification of reference gene primers was used by the study to estimate nucleated cell counts. The table came from immunoSEQ multiplex PCR; TCRdb's copy has only in-frame clones and leaves some out. V and J calls plus clone size are reproduced from that table; the DNA served to infer D and trimming. The sample holds about 330,000 clones, approximately 85% seen once. Sequenced material: peripheral blood. The sequence derives from a human donor in a cohort sampled during active COVID-19.

CDR3 in DNA: TGTGCCAGCAGCACCCCCTCCGGGACAGGGGGGAAACTGTTTTTT. This encodes CASSTPSGTGGKLFF. J is TRBJ1-4 and V is TRBV7-9, with 11 nucleotides matching TRBD1. This CDR3 is 15 amino acids long. Germline CDR1 SEHNR, CDR2 FQNEAQ (reference sequence). Losses at the gene ends were 5 bases for V and 11 bases for J; bases not matched to a gene: 10.